A selection of T cell receptor beta chains follows, all from one sample in a study of graft-versus-host responses after intestinal transplantation. These TCRs are of unknown antigen specificity. The protocol was immunoSEQ multiplex PCR, while the TCRdb copy is restricted to in-frame clones and leaves out a portion. The sample holds about 96,000 clones, approximately 90% seen once. The starting material was unstimulated CD4+ T cells sorted from spleen or lymph node cells, obtained before intestinal transplant. These receptors came from a human donor who received an intestinal transplant. The CDR3 runs from the conserved cysteine through the conserved F or W. The D gene is left open where the match is weak. The size of a clone is reported for some rows only, either as once, few or many, or as a class for expanded clones.

d_gene	v_gene	j_gene	abundance	CDR3aa	CDR3nt
TRBD1	TRBV7-2	TRBJ2-7	.	CASSFFLGTGEQYF	TGTGCCAGCAGCTTCTTTTTGGGGACAGGCGAGCAGTACTTC
.	TRBV15	TRBJ1-2	.	CATRDSSVYGYTF	TGTGCCACCAGGGACAGCTCCGTTTATGGCTACACCTTC
.	TRBV18	TRBJ2-6	.	CASSPRGGGANVLTF	TGTGCCAGCTCACCACGGGGCGGTGGGGCCAACGTCCTGACTTTC
.	TRBV10-3	TRBJ1-6	.	CAISESGQYNSPLHF	TGTGCCATCAGTGAGTCGGGACAATATAATTCACCCCTCCACTTT
.	TRBV5-6	TRBJ1-3	few	CASSFGGSFGNTIYF	TGTGCCAGCAGCTTCGGGGGATCCTTCGGAAACACCATATATTTT
TRBD1	TRBV5-1	TRBJ2-6	.	CASSRTGPGANVLTF	TGCGCCAGCAGCCGGACAGGTCCTGGGGCCAACGTCCTGACTTTC
.	TRBV30	TRBJ1-6	.	CAWETGYNSPLHF	TGTGCCTGGGAGACAGGCTATAATTCACCCCTCCACTTT
.	TRBV19	TRBJ1-5	few	CASSIGSGQPQHF	TGTGCCAGTAGTATAGGGAGTGGGCAGCCCCAGCATTTT
TRBD1	TRBV2	TRBJ2-7	few	CASSVTGQGYEQYF	TGTGCCAGCAGCGTTACGGGACAGGGCTACGAGCAGTACTTC
TRBD1	TRBV18	TRBJ1-4	.	CASSPTRTGNNEKLFF	TGTGCCAGCTCACCAACTCGGACAGGAAATAATGAAAAACTGTTTTTT
.	TRBV18	TRBJ2-3	.	CASSPPTSRYTDTQYF	TGTGCCAGCTCACCACCGACTAGTCGGTACACAGATACGCAGTATTTT
TRBD2	TRBV7-2	TRBJ2-1	.	CASSVGTSGWYNEQFF	TGTGCCAGCAGCGTAGGGACTAGCGGCTGGTACAATGAGCAGTTCTTC
TRBD1	TRBV6-1	TRBJ2-1	few	CASSEALGQGLYNEQFF	TGTGCCAGCAGTGAAGCTTTAGGACAGGGCCTTTACAATGAGCAGTTCTTC
.	TRBV6-1	TRBJ1-1	.	CASTRQGGEAFF	TGTGCCAGCACGAGGCAGGGTGGTGAAGCTTTCTTT
.	TRBV5-4	TRBJ2-3	.	CASSLTSRSTDTQYF	TGTGCCAGCAGCTTGACTAGCCGAAGCACAGATACGCAGTATTTT
.	TRBV30	TRBJ2-1	.	CAWNQVVPLEQFF	TGTGCCTGGAATCAGGTCGTCCCTCTAGAGCAGTTCTTC
TRBD2	TRBV4-1	TRBJ2-7	.	CASSQDFRASGSSYEQYF	TGCGCCAGCAGCCAAGATTTCCGGGCTAGCGGGAGCTCCTACGAGCAGTACTTC
.	TRBV4-1	TRBJ2-5	.	CASSQAQGSGYQETQYF	TGCGCCAGCAGCCAAGCGCAGGGGTCGGGGTACCAAGAGACCCAGTACTTC
.	TRBV5-6	TRBJ1-2	.	CASSLGSLNYGYTF	TGTGCCAGCAGCTTGGGTAGCCTTAACTATGGCTACACCTTC
.	TRBV6-5	TRBJ2-7	.	CASSYSHLVSREQYF	TGTGCCAGCAGTTACTCCCACCTAGTGTCGCGCGAGCAGTACTTC
TRBD2	TRBV5-1	TRBJ2-2	.	CASSLAGGNTGELFF	TGCGCCAGCAGCTTGGCGGGGGGTAACACCGGGGAGCTGTTTTTT
TRBD2	TRBV19	TRBJ2-7	.	CASRVSPVAGEQYF	TGTGCCAGTAGGGTTTCACCGGTAGCGGGAGAGCAGTACTTC
.	TRBV2	TRBJ2-2	few	CASRGRTLMRGGELFF	TGTGCCAGCAGGGGGAGGACATTGATGCGGGGCGGGGAGCTGTTTTTT
TRBD1	TRBV7-9	TRBJ1-6	.	CASSSTGGDSPLHF	TGTGCCAGCAGCTCAACAGGGGGCGATTCACCCCTCCACTTT
.	TRBV6-5	TRBJ1-1	.	CASRRAPRKIEAFF	TGTGCCAGCAGGCGCGCCCCGCGGAAAATTGAAGCTTTCTTT
.	TRBV28	TRBJ1-3	.	CASSFGGRGNTIYF	TGTGCCAGCAGTTTCGGAGGGAGGGGAAACACCATATATTTT
TRBD1	TRBV7-9	TRBJ2-7	.	CASSPVGQGAVEQYF	TGTGCCAGCAGCCCAGTGGGACAGGGGGCAGTCGAGCAGTACTTC
.	TRBV10-3	TRBJ2-5	.	CAVAGKGQETQYF	TGTGCCGTAGCTGGGAAGGGGCAAGAGACCCAGTACTTC
TRBD1	TRBV2	TRBJ1-1	.	CASRFVGQGGTEAFF	TGTGCCAGCAGGTTCGTAGGACAGGGGGGGACTGAAGCTTTCTTT
TRBD1	TRBV10-2	TRBJ2-7	.	CASSLRTGRSYEQYF	TGCGCCAGCAGTCTCCGGACAGGGCGCTCCTACGAGCAGTACTTC
TRBD2	TRBV28	TRBJ2-1	.	CASSFLTSGNIRHNEQFF	TGTGCCAGCAGTTTTTTAACTAGCGGGAATATACGACACAATGAGCAGTTCTTC
TRBD1	TRBV2	TRBJ2-4	.	CASSDQGATNIQYF	TGTGCCAGCAGTGACCAGGGGGCAACGAACATTCAGTACTTC
TRBD2	TRBV5-1	TRBJ2-1	.	CASSVLAGGPVNEQFF	TGCGCCAGCAGCGTATTAGCGGGAGGGCCTGTCAATGAGCAGTTCTTC
.	TRBV4-1	TRBJ2-5	.	CASSQGWAGQETQYF	TGCGCCAGCAGCCAAGGGTGGGCAGGGCAAGAGACCCAGTACTTC
.	TRBV21-1	TRBJ1-6	.	CAGRGREDYSYNSPLHF	TGTGCCGGGAGGGGCCGGGAAGATTACTCCTATAATTCACCCCTCCACTTT
.	TRBV2	TRBJ1-1	.	CASTTETNTEAFF	TGTGCCAGCACAACAGAAACAAACACTGAAGCTTTCTTT
TRBD2	TRBV5-1	TRBJ2-3	.	CASSFGTSGSGDTQYF	TGCGCCAGCAGCTTCGGGACTAGCGGGAGTGGAGATACGCAGTATTTT
TRBD2	TRBV13	TRBJ2-3	.	CASSFTPGLAGKGDTQYF	TGTGCCAGCAGCTTCACCCCCGGGCTAGCGGGAAAGGGAGATACGCAGTATTTT
.	TRBV5-1	TRBJ1-1	.	CASSLVGGLANTEAFF	TGCGCCAGCAGCTTGGTAGGTGGGCTCGCGAACACTGAAGCTTTCTTT
.	TRBV5-4	TRBJ1-1	.	CASSLRQAGTEAFF	TGTGCCAGCAGCTTGAGGCAGGCTGGTACTGAAGCTTTCTTT
.	TRBV5-8	TRBJ2-3	.	CASSLANTQYF	TGTGCCAGCAGCTTGGCCAATACGCAGTATTTT
TRBD2	TRBV4-2	TRBJ2-1	.	CASSQDLSLAGVYNEQFF	TGTGCCAGCAGCCAAGATCTTAGTCTAGCGGGAGTCTACAATGAGCAGTTCTTC